One T cell receptor beta chain is described in this entry. The sample comes from a study of blood T cell repertoires in COVID-19. Study at large: The United States, Italy and Spain were the sources of the acute and convalescent COVID-19 samples. PBMCs, B-cell-depleted T cells, or T cells were the source of the cDNA or gDNA that made up the material.

In the original workflow: From reference gene primer amplification, estimates of nucleated cell counts were derived. TCRdb's copy holds only in-frame clones and misses some; the assay was immunoSEQ multiplex PCR. From that table come the V and J calls and clone size; the DNA was used to work out D and trimming. Of 150,000 to 200,000 clones in the sample, 81% were seen once. Per the germline V gene, CDR1 is SEHNR and CDR2 is FQNEAQ (reference sequence). The length of the CDR3 is 15 residues. The germline V and J ends were trimmed by 5 bases and 0 bases, with 13 bases remaining between them. The source material was peripheral blood. This clonotype was sampled from a human donor in a cohort sampled during active COVID-19. This sequence joins TRBV7-9 and TRBJ2-5, with D perhaps matching TRBD2 (6 bases). The CDR3 DNA reads as TGTGCCAGCAGCAGGGAAGGGAGGAACCAAGAGACCCAGTACTTC. Translation gives CASSREGRNQETQYF.